Listed here are 21 T cell receptor beta chains from one sample, sequenced in a study of Ad26.COV2.S vaccination and SARS-CoV-2 variants. Indicated treatment: 19 received Ad26.COV2.S at low or high dose, single or two shots; 5 received placebo; per-sample allocation not given. After the first vaccine or placebo injection, samples were drawn on day 63. Using immunoSEQ multiplex PCR, the repertoire was profiled, and TCRdb retains in-frame clones only, with some absent. Here the sample spans around 350,000 clones, approximately 85% being singletons. Sequenced material: peripheral blood, taken in a trial of Ad26.COV2.S vaccine versus placebo. These receptors were taken from a person between 18 and 60 years old who received the Ad26.COV2.S COVID-19 vaccine or a placebo.

V gene TRBV7-2 combines with J gene TRBJ1-1; no reliable D call. There are 13 residues in the CDR3. Germline values: CDR1 SGHTA, CDR2 FQGNSA. V was clipped by 7 bases and J by 1 base, with 10 bases between them. Here the CDR3 reads CASTNRQNTEAFF. Here the CDR3 DNA reads TGTGCCAGCACCAACCGACAGAACACTGAAGCTTTCTTT.

J is TRBJ1-5 and V is TRBV6-1, with TRBD1 identical over 9 bases. Germline V gene data show CDR1 as MNHNS and CDR2 as SASEGT. V shed 4 bases and J 5 bases; nucleotides not matched to a gene: 12. The length of the CDR3 is 17 residues. CDR3 coding DNA: TGTGCCAGCAGTGTATCAGGACAGGGGTTTTTTTATCAGCCCCAGCATTTT. This encodes CASSVSGQGFFYQPQHF.

The gene calls are TRBV4-3 and TRBJ2-3; TRBD2 aligns across 7 bases. Per germline, CDR1 LGHNA and CDR2 YSLEER. The CDR3 has 16 amino acids. V dropped 0 bases and J dropped 5; count of bases not matched to a gene: 8. For the CDR3, the DNA is TGCGCCAGCAGCCAAGAATACGGGAGGACTGTAGATACGCAGTATTTT. This codes for CASSQEYGRTVDTQYF.

The CDR3 region has the DNA TGTGCCAGCAGCCGTCAGGGCACCGGGGAGCTGTTTTTT. Protein sequence: CASSRQGTGELFF. The chain carries TRBV3-1 (or the pseudogene TRBV3-2) and TRBJ2-2; D perhaps matches TRBD1 (5 bases). In germline, CDR1 is LGHDT, CDR2 YNNKEL (reference sequence). Trimming shortened V by 4 bases and J by 4 bases, and 7 bases separated the two germline ends. CDR3 length equals 13 residues.

This chain joins TRBV4-1 and TRBJ2-2; 10 bases line up with TRBD2. Losses at the gene ends were 4 bases for V and 5 bases for J; bases not matched to a gene: 1. The CDR3 length is 14 residues. The germline V gene has CDR1 MGHRA and CDR2 YSYEKL. The CDR3 here is CASSLGLATGELFF. For the CDR3, the DNA is TGCGCCAGCAGCCTGGGACTAGCGACCGGGGAGCTGTTTTTT.

This chain uses TRBV7-6 with TRBJ1-1; possible D gene TRBD1, 6 bases. Per germline, CDR1 SGHVS and CDR2 FNYEAQ. The CDR3 has 17 amino acids. V lost 2 bases and J 4 bases, leaving 20 bases between the germline ends. In DNA, the CDR3 is TGTGCCAGCAGCTTAATGCAGGGGCTAGGGGTAGGCACTGAAGCTTTCTTT. It yields the protein CASSLMQGLGVGTEAFF.

This clone occurred a few times. The chain recombines TRBV7-8 with TRBJ2-3, with D perhaps TRBD1 (6 bases). Trimming took 5 bases from V and 8 from J, leaving 17 bases between them. The CDR3 spans 14 residues. The germline V gene has CDR1 SGHVS and CDR2 FQNEAQ. The CDR3 DNA sequence: TGTGCCAGCAGCCCGGACAGATTCCAGATTACGCAGTATTTT. Its translation: CASSPDRFQITQYF.

This clone appeared a single time. Given a much more abundant clone one base away, this may be a read error. The V call is TRBV7-9, the J call TRBJ1-1; TRBD1 might be the D (6 bases). The germline V gene encodes CDR1 SEHNR and CDR2 FQNEAQ (reference sequence). The V and J ends lost 5 bases and 4 bases respectively, with 8 bases between them. The CDR3 totals 12 residues. This CDR3 is CASSPGVTEAFF. The CDR3 bases are TGTGCCAGCAGCCCAGGGGTCACTGAAGCTTTCTTT.

This rearrangement joins TRBV6-1 to TRBJ2-2; TRBD1 matches 8 bases. Germline-derived CDR1 and CDR2 are MNHNS and SASEGT. The CDR3 contains 17 residues. Trimming removed 2 bases from V and 7 bases from J; junction bases left unmatched: 12. This CDR3 reads CASSERPQGAVGGELFF. The DNA for the CDR3 is TGTGCCAGCAGTGAAAGGCCCCAGGGGGCGGTCGGCGGGGAGCTGTTTTTT.

V gene TRBV6-5 combines with J gene TRBJ1-5; D not certain. The CDR3 consists of 13 residues. Deletions cut 5 bases from V and 0 bases from J, with 5 bases between. Germline V gene data show CDR1 as MNHEY and CDR2 as SVGAGI. The CDR3 coding sequence is TGTGCCAGCAGTCAGTTTAGCAATCAGCCCCAGCATTTT. Residues: CASSQFSNQPQHF.

The chain joins TRBV9 to TRBJ1-4, with D unclear. The CDR3 runs 12 residues. The germline CDR1 and CDR2 sequences are SGDLS and YYNGEE. Trimming stripped 2 bases from V and 4 bases from J, with 3 bases between. CDR3 coding DNA: TGTGCCAGCAGCGTTGATAATGAAAAACTGTTTTTT. Translated, it gives CASSVDNEKLFF.

The chain has TRBV2 and TRBJ2-7; TRBD1 might be the D (6 bases). This CDR3 has 13 amino acids. Germline-derived CDR1 and CDR2 are SNHLY and FYNNEI. Trimming took 6 bases from V and 6 from J, leaving 15 bases between them. The CDR3 DNA follows: TGTGCCAGCAGGAAGGACAGTATCGGCGAGCAGTACTTC. This codes for CASRKDSIGEQYF.

The chain joins TRBV6-5 to TRBJ2-5; 10 bases fit TRBD2. Trimming took 6 bases from V and 7 from J; bases not matched to a gene: 11. CDR1 and CDR2 from the germline V gene are MNHEY and SVGAGI. This CDR3 has 15 amino acids. CDR3 in amino acids: CASSTGTSDVGTQYF. DNA for the CDR3: TGTGCCAGCAGCACCGGGACTAGCGACGTCGGGACCCAGTACTTC.

The chain recombines TRBV27 with TRBJ2-7; unclear D gene. With 6 bases removed from V and 6 bases from J, the gap between germline ends came to 15 bases. The CDR3 is 13 amino acids. Germline V lookup: CDR1 MNHEY, CDR2 SMNVEV (reference sequence). DNA for the CDR3: TGTGCCAGCAGCCACGGCCCCCTCGGCGAGCAGTACTTC. This gives the protein CASSHGPLGEQYF.

The V and J genes are TRBV24-1 and TRBJ1-4; D remains ambiguous. Germline V gene data show CDR1 as KGHDR and CDR2 as SFDVKD. V lost 5 bases and J 0 bases, leaving 12 bases between the germline ends. The CDR3 length is 16 residues. The CDR3 reads CATSAGREATNEKLFF. CDR3 sequence (DNA): TGTGCCACCAGTGCGGGCCGGGAAGCAACTAATGAAAAACTGTTTTTT.

The rearrangement joins TRBV4-1 to TRBJ2-3; 9 bases agree with TRBD1. The V and J ends lost 0 bases and 4 bases, in that order; junction bases with no gene match: 8. There are 17 residues in the CDR3. The V gene's germline CDR1 is MGHRA and CDR2 YSYEKL. CDR3 sequence (DNA): TGCGCCAGCAGCCAAGATCTGGGGACAGGGACGCCAGATACGCAGTATTTT. It specifies CASSQDLGTGTPDTQYF.

The rearrangement uses TRBV28 and TRBJ2-7; the D is unclear. V was trimmed by 6 bases and J by 0 bases, leaving 15 bases between them. The CDR3 spans 15 residues. Germline V gene sequence: CDR1 MDHEN, CDR2 SYDVKM. CDR3: CASSSSYPSSYEQYF. DNA of the CDR3: TGTGCCAGCAGCTCCAGCTACCCGAGCTCCTACGAGCAGTACTTC.

The chain has TRBV29-1 and TRBJ2-7; D is ambiguous. Per germline, CDR1 SQVTM and CDR2 ANQGSEA. This CDR3 spans 11 amino acids. Deletions cut 1 base from V and 7 bases from J, with 8 bases between. The CDR3 sequence: CSVEGTGEQYF. CDR3 sequence (DNA): TGCAGCGTTGAAGGGACGGGTGAGCAGTACTTC.

This clone was counted at least ten times. The V gene is TRBV19, the J gene TRBJ1-4; a possible D gene is TRBD1 (6 bases). Per the germline V gene, CDR1 is LNHDA and CDR2 is SQIVND (reference sequence). This CDR3 region has 14 residues. The V gene lost 4 bases and the J gene lost 8 bases, with 14 bases spanning the gap. This CDR3 is CASSNRDEREKLFF. For the CDR3, the DNA is TGTGCCAGTAGTAACAGGGATGAGAGAGAAAAACTGTTTTTT.

This clone was recorded a few times. The chain has TRBV7-9 and TRBJ2-7, with TRBD1 matching 7 bases. Germline lookup yields CDR1 SEHNR and CDR2 FQNEAQ (reference sequence). The CDR3 loop spans 15 amino acids. J gave up 5 bases and V 5 bases, and 12 bases lay outside the gene matches. CDR3 DNA: TGTGCCAGCAGCCCGAACAGACAGGGTCTCAACGAGCAGTACTTC. As protein: CASSPNRQGLNEQYF.

This chain links TRBV27 with TRBJ2-1; D is possibly TRBD2 (7 bases). CDR3 size: 12 residues. Trimming shortened V by 8 bases and J by 12 bases, and 17 bases separated the two germline ends. Germline assignment: CDR1 MNHEY and CDR2 SMNVEV (reference sequence). The CDR3 region is CASSWRGPGQFF. The CDR3 DNA reads as TGTGCCAGCTCCTGGCGGGGGCCGGGGCAGTTCTTC.